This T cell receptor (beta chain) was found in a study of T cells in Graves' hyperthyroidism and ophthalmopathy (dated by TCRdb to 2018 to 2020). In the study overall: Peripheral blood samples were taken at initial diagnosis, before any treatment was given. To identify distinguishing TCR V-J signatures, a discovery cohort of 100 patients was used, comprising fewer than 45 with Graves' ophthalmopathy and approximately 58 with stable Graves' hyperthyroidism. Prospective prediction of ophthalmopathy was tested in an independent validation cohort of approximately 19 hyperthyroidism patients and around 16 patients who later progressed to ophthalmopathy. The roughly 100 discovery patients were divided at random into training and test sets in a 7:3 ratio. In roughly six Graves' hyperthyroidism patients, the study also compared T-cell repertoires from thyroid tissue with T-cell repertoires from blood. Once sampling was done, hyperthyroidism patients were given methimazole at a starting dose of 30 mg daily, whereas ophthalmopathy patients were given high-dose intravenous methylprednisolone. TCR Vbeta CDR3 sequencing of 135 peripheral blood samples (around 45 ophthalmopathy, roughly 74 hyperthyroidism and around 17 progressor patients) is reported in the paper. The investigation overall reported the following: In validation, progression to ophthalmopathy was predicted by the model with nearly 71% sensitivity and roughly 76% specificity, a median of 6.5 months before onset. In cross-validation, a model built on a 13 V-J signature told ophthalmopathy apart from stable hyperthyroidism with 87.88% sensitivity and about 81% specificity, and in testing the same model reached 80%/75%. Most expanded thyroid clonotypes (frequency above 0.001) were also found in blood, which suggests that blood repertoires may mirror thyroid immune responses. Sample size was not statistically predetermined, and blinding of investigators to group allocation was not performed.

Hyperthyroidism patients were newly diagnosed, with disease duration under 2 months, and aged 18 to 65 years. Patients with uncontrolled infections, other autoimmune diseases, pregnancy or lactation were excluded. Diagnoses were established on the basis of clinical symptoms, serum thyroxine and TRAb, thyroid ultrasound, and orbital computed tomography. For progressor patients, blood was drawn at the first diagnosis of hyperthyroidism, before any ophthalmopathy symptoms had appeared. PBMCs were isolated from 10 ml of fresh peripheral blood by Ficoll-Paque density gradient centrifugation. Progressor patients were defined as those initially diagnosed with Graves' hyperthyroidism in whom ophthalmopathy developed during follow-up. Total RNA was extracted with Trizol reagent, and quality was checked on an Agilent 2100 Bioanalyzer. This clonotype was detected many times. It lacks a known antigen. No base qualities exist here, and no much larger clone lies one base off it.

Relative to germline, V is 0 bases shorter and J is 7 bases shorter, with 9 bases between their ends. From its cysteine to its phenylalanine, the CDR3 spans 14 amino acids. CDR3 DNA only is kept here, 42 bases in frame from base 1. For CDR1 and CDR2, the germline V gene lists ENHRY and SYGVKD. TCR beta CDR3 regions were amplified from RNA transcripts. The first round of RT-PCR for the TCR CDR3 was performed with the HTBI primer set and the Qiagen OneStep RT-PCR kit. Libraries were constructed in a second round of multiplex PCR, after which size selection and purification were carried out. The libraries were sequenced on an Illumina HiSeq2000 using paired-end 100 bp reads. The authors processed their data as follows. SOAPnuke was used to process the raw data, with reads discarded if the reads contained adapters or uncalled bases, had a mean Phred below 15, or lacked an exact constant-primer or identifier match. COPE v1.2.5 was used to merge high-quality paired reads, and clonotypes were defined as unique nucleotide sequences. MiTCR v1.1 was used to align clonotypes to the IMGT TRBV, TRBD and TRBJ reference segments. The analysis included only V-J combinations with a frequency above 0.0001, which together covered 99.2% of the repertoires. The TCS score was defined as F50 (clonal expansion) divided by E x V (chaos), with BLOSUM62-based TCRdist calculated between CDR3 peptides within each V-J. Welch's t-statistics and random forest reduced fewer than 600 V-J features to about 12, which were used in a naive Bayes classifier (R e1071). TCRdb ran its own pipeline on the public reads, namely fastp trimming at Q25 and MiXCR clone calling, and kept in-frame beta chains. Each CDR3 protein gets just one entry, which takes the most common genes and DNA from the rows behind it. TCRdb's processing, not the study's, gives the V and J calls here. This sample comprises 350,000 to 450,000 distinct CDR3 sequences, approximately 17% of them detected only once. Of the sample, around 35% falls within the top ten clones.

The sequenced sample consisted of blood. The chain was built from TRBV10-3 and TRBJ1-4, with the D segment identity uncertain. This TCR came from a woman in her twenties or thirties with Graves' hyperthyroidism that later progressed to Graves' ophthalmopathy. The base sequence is TGTGCCATCAGTGAGTCTTTAGCCCGTGAAAAACTGTTTTTT. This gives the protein CAISESLAREKLFF.